The clone carrying this T cell receptor beta chain was counted ten times or more. A universal primer site and UMIs were added as TCR cDNA was made by 5'RACE template switching. TCRdb passed the 5' RACE reads through MiXCR, listing each CDR3 protein once. The table shows over 300,000 distinct CDR3 sequences, with around 6.8% occurring only once. The data were taken from a study of T cells after yellow fever vaccination. The CDR3 loop spans 14 amino acids. Germline CDR1 reads MNHNS; CDR2 reads SASEGT. V lost 6 bases and J 0 bases, leaving 10 bases between the germline ends. This chain links TRBV6-1 with TRBJ2-3, with D possibly matching TRBD1 (6 bases). This clonotype was obtained from a man aged 18-30 years who received the YFV17D yellow fever vaccine. The material sequenced was PBMCs, taken about 49 days after the first yellow fever vaccination. In nucleotides, the CDR3 is TGTGCCAGCAGCGACAGGTCTAGCACAGATACGCAGTATTTT. Translation gives CASSDRSSTDTQYF.